This TCR beta chain was documented in a study of blood T cell repertoires in COVID-19. Looking at the study overall: COVID-19 samples from acute and convalescent phases originated in the United States, Italy and Spain. T cells, B-cell-depleted T cells, or PBMCs supplied cDNA or gDNA.

The length of the CDR3 is 16 residues. Losses at the gene ends were 5 bases for V and 6 bases for J; bases not matched to a gene: 12. Germline V gives CDR1 ENHRY, CDR2 SYGVKD. In the original processing: Reference gene primer amplification gave estimated nucleated cell counts. TCRdb's table, derived via immunoSEQ multiplex PCR, lists solely in-frame clones and lacks some. The DNA was the basis for D and trimming; V, J and clone size are from that table. Counted here are under 100,000 clones, about nine tenths occurring once; the ten biggest clones make up under 3.5%. The rearrangement joins TRBV10-3 to TRBJ2-1, with 8 bases aligning to TRBD2. The sequence derives from a woman in her sixties or seventies with acute or convalescent COVID-19. The specimen sequenced was peripheral blood. The CDR3 sequence is CAISTLGTRGRNEQFF. The CDR3 nucleotides read TGTGCCATCAGTACCCTCGGGACTAGAGGTCGCAATGAGCAGTTCTTC.